These 22 T cell receptor beta chains were sequenced from one sample in a study of regulatory T cells in long-lasting Graves disease. Time point in this sample: newly diagnosed GD, antithyroid drugs for less than 3 months. Construction of the TCR library relied on RNA isolated from PBMCs. HTBI primers from iRepertoire and Arm-PCR of CDR3 regions yielded the TCR beta libraries. A single record per CDR3 protein comes from TCRdb applying MiXCR to the multiplex PCR reads. The sample has about 330,000 distinct CDR3 sequences; 15% to 20% are singletons. This same sample was also part of a study on T cells in Graves' hyperthyroidism and ophthalmopathy.

This specimen was peripheral blood mononuclear cells (PBMCs), taken at new diagnosis, from a patient treated with antithyroid drugs. These receptors all come from a young woman with Graves disease.

The chain recombines TRBV13 with TRBJ2-4; D not resolved. CDR1 and CDR2 (germline): PRHDT, FYEKMQ (reference sequence). The CDR3 is 14 residues long. Trimming pared 2 bases from V and 3 bases from J, leaving 8 bases between. The CDR3, as DNA: TGTGCCAGCAGCTTACAGGAAAACAAAAACATTCAGTACTTC. It yields the protein CASSLQENKNIQYF.

This clonotype was seen ten or more times. V and J are TRBV30 and TRBJ1-6, with TRBD1 as a possible D gene (5 bases). Trimming left V 2 bases short and J 9 bases short, with 17 bases between. This CDR3 contains 15 residues. In germline, CDR1 is GTSNPN, CDR2 SVGIG (reference sequence). DNA of the CDR3: TGTGCCTGGAGTCATCAGGGTGCCGTTAGTTCACCCCTCCACTTT. Residues: CAWSHQGAVSSPLHF. Together with reference TRBV30 and TRBJ1-6, the CDR3 gives the full variable domain: SQTIHQWPATLVQPVGSPLSLECTVEGTSNPNLYWYRQAAGRGLQLLFYSVGIGQISSEVPQNLSASRPQDRQFILSSKKLLLSDSGFYLCAWSHQGAVSSPLHFGNGTRLTVT.

The rearrangement links TRBV5-1 to TRBJ2-7; 9 nucleotides match TRBD1. The germline V gene encodes CDR1 SGHRS and CDR2 YFSETQ. The CDR3 sequence is 14 residues long. J gave up 6 bases and V 6 bases, and 10 bases lay outside the gene matches. The CDR3 region is CASTLGTGSFEQYF. CDR3 in DNA: TGCGCCAGCACCCTGGGGACAGGGTCGTTCGAGCAGTACTTC.

This clonotype showed up many times. The chain uses TRBV20-1 and TRBJ2-5; 7 bases are a match to TRBD2. The CDR3 consists of 11 residues. Per germline, CDR1 DFQATT and CDR2 SNEGSKA (reference sequence). J gave up 5 bases and V 7 bases, and 4 bases lay outside the gene matches. The CDR3 bases are TGCAGTGGGCGGGAGACCGAGACCCAGTACTTC. It encodes CSGRETETQYF.

This clonotype has ten or more counts. This chain connects TRBV18 to TRBJ1-4; TRBD1 is a possible D gene (5 bases). The length of the CDR3 is 14 residues. Trimming cost V 5 bases and J 7 bases, with 14 bases left between them. The germline V gene has CDR1 KGHSH and CDR2 LQKENI. CDR3 sequence reads: CASSSGTLSEKLFF. CDR3 nucleotide sequence: TGTGCCAGCTCATCAGGGACTCTTAGTGAAAAACTGTTTTTT.

This clonotype was counted many times. This chain connects TRBV12-5 to TRBJ2-1; TRBD2 aligns across 7 bases. Germline lookup yields CDR1 LGHNT and CDR2 FRNRAP. The CDR3 extends over 12 amino acids. With 5 bases clipped from V and 9 bases from J, the junction kept 4 bases outside the gene matches. CDR3 amino acids: CASGLGGTEQFF. In DNA, the CDR3 is TGTGCTAGTGGTCTGGGGGGGACTGAGCAGTTCTTC.

At least ten counts were recorded for this clonotype. The chain carries TRBV7-3 and TRBJ2-7, with 12 bases aligning to TRBD2. CDR1 and CDR2 (germline): SGHTA, FQGTGA. Trimming took 5 bases from V and 2 from J; bases not matched to a gene: 4. The CDR3 sequence is 15 residues long. CDR3: CASSPTSGGPYEQYF. DNA for the CDR3: TGTGCCAGCAGCCCGACTAGCGGGGGACCCTACGAGCAGTACTTC.

This clonotype came up many times. The chain couples TRBV15 to TRBJ2-3; 10 nucleotides agree with TRBD2. Germline CDR1 LNHNV, CDR2 YYDKDF (reference sequence). The CDR3 length is 15 residues. After removal of 8 bases from V and 0 bases from J, the junction contained 5 bases not matched to a gene. The CDR3 bases are TGTGCCACCTGTACTAGCGGGGCTAGCACAGATACGCAGTATTTT. Translating gives CATCTSGASTDTQYF. The whole variable domain, remainder taken from reference TRBV15 and TRBJ2-3, is DAMVIQNPRYQVTQFGKPVTLSCSQTLNHNVMYWYQQKSSQAPKLLFHYYDKDFNNEADTPDNFQSRRPNTSFCFLDIRSPGLGDTAMYLCATCTSGASTDTQYFGPGTRLTVL.

Ten or more counts support this clonotype. The rearrangement uses TRBV10-3 and TRBJ2-3, with 7 bases that match TRBD2. V lost 2 bases, J lost 3 bases, and 5 bases stayed unmatched. CDR3 length equals 15 residues. CDR1 and CDR2 from the germline V gene are ENHRY and SYGVKD. The chain's CDR3 is CAISEPAGITDTQYF. CDR3 in DNA: TGTGCCATCAGTGAGCCAGCGGGAATAACAGATACGCAGTATTTT.

J is TRBJ1-1 and V is TRBV4-2, with 7 positions matching TRBD1. This CDR3 comprises 16 residues. V trimming: 2 bases; J trimming: 0 bases; junction bases outside the gene matches: 6. Per the germline V gene, CDR1 is LGHNA and CDR2 is YNFKEQ. This CDR3 is CASSQRTGAMNTEAFF. CDR3 nucleotides: TGTGCCAGCAGCCAACGGACAGGAGCCATGAACACTGAAGCTTTCTTT.

V and J are TRBV5-1 and TRBJ2-7, with TRBD2 matching 12 bases. Germline V gives CDR1 SGHRS, CDR2 YFSETQ. V gave up 3 bases and J gave up 2 bases; unmatched junction bases: 3. CDR3 length: 15 amino acids. This CDR3 reads CASSSGTSGPYEQYF. The CDR3 DNA sequence: TGCGCCAGCAGCTCCGGGACTAGCGGGCCCTACGAGCAGTACTTC.

This clonotype was counted between two and nine times. This chain uses TRBV7-2 with TRBJ1-2; unclear D gene. Germline CDR1 and CDR2: SGHTA and FQGNSA. The germline V and J ends were trimmed by 2 bases and 4 bases, with 14 bases remaining between them. The CDR3 consists of 15 residues. CDR3 protein: CASSLRQGGPYGYTF. The CDR3 DNA follows: TGTGCCAGCAGCTTAAGGCAAGGAGGGCCCTATGGCTACACCTTC.

This chain joins TRBV6-1 and TRBJ2-7; D possibly corresponds to TRBD1 (7 bases). V was cut by 6 bases and J by 3 bases, with 15 bases left in between. The CDR3 extends over 14 amino acids. Germline V gene sequence: CDR1 MNHNS, CDR2 SASEGT. CDR3 nucleotide sequence: TGTGCCAGCAGGGGGAGGCAGGGGGGCTACGAGCAGTACTTC. Translation gives CASRGRQGGYEQYF.

In this sample, this clonotype turned up a few times. The CDR3 nucleotides read TGTGCCAGCAGTTACGACATTCACGATGAGCAGTTCTTC. It is translated as CASSYDIHDEQFF. V gene TRBV6-2 or TRBV6-3 combines with J gene TRBJ2-1; D is unclear. The germline V gene has CDR1 MNHEY and CDR2 SVGEGT. This CDR3 has 13 residues. Trimming pared 2 bases from V and 8 bases from J, leaving 10 bases between.

This clonotype was counted many times. The CDR3 region is CASSQDWGRTPQETQYF. In nucleotides, the CDR3 is TGTGCCAGCAGCCAAGATTGGGGACGGACACCGCAAGAGACCCAGTACTTC. The chain carries TRBV14 and TRBJ2-5; D assignment may be TRBD1 or TRBD2 (5 bases each). The CDR3 extends over 17 amino acids. Deletions cut 0 bases from V and 2 bases from J, with 16 bases between. Germline CDR1 and CDR2: SGHDN and FVKESK. Using reference TRBV14 and TRBJ2-5 for the parts outside the CDR3, the full variable domain is EAGVTQFPSHSVIEKGQTVTLRCDPISGHDNLYWYRRVMGKEIKFLLHFVKESKQDESGMPNNRFLAERTGGTYSTLKVQPAELEDSGVYFCASSQDWGRTPQETQYFGPGTRLLVL.

In this sample, this clonotype turned up many times. V usage is TRBV2 and J usage is TRBJ1-2; D remains ambiguous. V was clipped by 7 bases and J by 6 bases, with 12 bases between them. CDR1 is SNHLY and CDR2 is FYNNEI in the germline V gene. This CDR3 has 12 residues. The CDR3 protein is CASTLRPDGYTF. DNA for the CDR3: TGTGCCAGCACTCTACGGCCCGATGGCTACACCTTC.

V gene TRBV7-2 combines with J gene TRBJ2-1, with TRBD1 matching over 8 bases. Germline CDR1 SGHTA, CDR2 FQGNSA. This CDR3 region has 18 residues. V trimming: 1 base; J trimming: 4 bases; junction bases outside the gene matches: 12. Here the CDR3 reads CASSLEPASGQVYNEQFF. The CDR3 bases are TGTGCCAGCAGCTTAGAACCAGCGTCGGGACAGGTGTACAATGAGCAGTTCTTC.

This clonotype showed up many times. The chain links TRBV10-3 to TRBJ2-6, with D possibly matching TRBD2 (6 bases). The CDR3 covers 16 residues. Trimming removed 6 bases from V and 0 bases from J, with 12 bases in between. CDR1 ENHRY and CDR2 SYGVKD come from the germline V gene. The CDR3 here is CAISERVSSGANVLTF. CDR3 coding DNA: TGTGCCATCAGCGAGCGGGTGAGCTCTGGGGCCAACGTCCTGACTTTC.

The sample holds many counts of this clonotype. This rearrangement joins TRBV5-1 to TRBJ1-1; no firm D call. This CDR3 has 13 amino acids. Trimming took 4 bases from V and 3 from J, leaving 10 bases between them. The V gene's germline CDR1 is SGHRS and CDR2 YFSETQ. As DNA, the CDR3 is TGCGCCAGCAGCCGCCTGGCAGACACTGAAGCTTTCTTT. This gives the protein CASSRLADTEAFF.

The chain is built from TRBV15 and TRBJ2-7; TRBD2 aligns across 10 bases. The J segment lost 6 bases and the V segment lost 0 bases, leaving 8 bases of the junction unmatched. This CDR3 has 16 residues. CDR1 is LNHNV and CDR2 is YYDKDF in the germline V gene (reference sequence). In DNA form, the CDR3 reads TGTGCCACCAGCAGAGAGGGTAGCGGGAGGTTGGGCGAGCAGTACTTC. Protein product: CATSREGSGRLGEQYF.

V is TRBV28 and J is TRBJ1-3; D is ambiguous. CDR1 and CDR2 from the germline V gene are MDHEN and SYDVKM. The V end was cut by 7 bases, the J end by 4 bases, with 17 bases between. The length of the CDR3 is 15 residues. DNA of the CDR3: TGTGCCAGCATCCCCCCTGCGACAAACGGAAACACCATATATTTT. Encoded protein: CASIPPATNGNTIYF.

This clonotype was counted many times. This rearrangement joins TRBV5-6 to TRBJ2-3; 9 nucleotides match TRBD2. Trimming at V came to 2 bases and at J to 3 bases, leaving 13 bases not matched to a gene. The CDR3 has 18 residues. CDR1 is SGHDT, CDR2 YYEEEE, per germline. The CDR3 nucleotides are TGTGCCAGCAGCTTTTCTCGGCGGGGGGGCCTGGTTACAGATACGCAGTATTTT. This encodes CASSFSRRGGLVTDTQYF.